A single sample gave rise to the 24 T cell receptor beta chains below, sequenced in a study of T cell responses to AZD1222 COVID-19 vaccine. Libraries were prepared by immunoSEQ multiplex PCR; TCRdb keeps only in-frame clonotypes and omits some of them. The sample includes approximately 73,000 clones, about 84% of them seen just once. The sequences come from peripheral blood, collected on day 0 of AZD1222 vaccination. These receptors originate from an adult in good health.

The chain recombines TRBV27 with TRBJ1-4; 7 nucleotides line up with TRBD1. This CDR3 comprises 16 residues. After removal of 5 bases from V and 3 bases from J, the junction contained 9 bases not matched to a gene. The germline CDR1 and CDR2 sequences are MNHEY and SMNVEV (reference sequence). Here the CDR3 reads CASSPTGWSSNEKLFF. The CDR3 DNA follows: TGTGCCAGCAGTCCGACAGGGTGGAGCTCTAATGAAAAACTGTTTTTT.

This rearrangement joins TRBV27 to TRBJ1-6; TRBD1 matches 7 bases. The CDR3 is made up of 17 amino acids. Germline V gene sequence: CDR1 MNHEY, CDR2 SMNVEV (reference sequence). V was clipped by 6 bases and J by 2 bases; unmatched bases: 10. In DNA form, the CDR3 reads TGTGCCAGCAGCCAAGGGACAGCCAGTGCCTATAATTCACCCCTCCACTTT. Translation: CASSQGTASAYNSPLHF.

This clone was counted a few times. V and J are TRBV30 and TRBJ1-1; D ambiguous. CDR1 is GTSNPN, CDR2 SVGIG, per germline (reference sequence). The CDR3 is 11 amino acids. V shed 2 bases and J shed 7 bases, with 8 bases lying between them. CDR3 sequence (DNA): TGTGCCTGGAGTACGTTACATGAAGCTTTCTTT. Amino acid sequence: CAWSTLHEAFF.

The V gene is TRBV19, the J gene TRBJ1-2; the match to TRBD1 covers 8 bases. Germline trimming cut 3 bases from V and 6 bases from J; bases unmatched to any gene: 21. Per germline, CDR1 LNHDA and CDR2 SQIVND (reference sequence). CDR3 length: 19 amino acids. The CDR3 region has the DNA TGTGCCAGTAGTATTTTTGGACAGGACCAGGGGGCTGTTCGGGATGGCTACACCTTC. Its translation is CASSIFGQDQGAVRDGYTF.

This sequence joins TRBV5-1 and TRBJ2-7; 10 positions agree with TRBD1. The germline gives CDR1 SGHRS, CDR2 YFSETQ. The CDR3 is 15 residues long. V was clipped by 4 bases and J by 6 bases; unmatched bases: 10. The CDR3 DNA sequence: TGCGCCAGCAGCACCTCCCGGGACAGGGGTCCCGAGCAGTACTTC. Translated, it gives CASSTSRDRGPEQYF. Using reference TRBV5-1 and TRBJ2-7 for the parts outside the CDR3, the full variable domain is KAGVTQTPRYLIKTRGQQVTLSCSPISGHRSVSWYQQTPGQGLQFLFEYFSETQRNKGNFPGRFSGRQFSNSRSEMNVSTLELGDSALYLCASSTSRDRGPEQYFGPGTRLTVT.

The chain uses TRBV9 and TRBJ1-1; D is ambiguous. This CDR3 has 16 residues. The V end lost 4 bases, the J end lost 8 bases, and 24 bases lay between the germline ends. Germline V gene lookup returns CDR1 SGDLS and CDR2 YYNGEE. CDR3 coding DNA: TGTGCCAGCAGCCTAGGTGGGCCCGAAAGGGTCCCGGAAGCTTTCTTT. It is translated as CASSLGGPERVPEAFF.

The rearrangement uses TRBV2 and TRBJ1-1, with unresolved D. Deletions cut 4 bases from V and 4 bases from J, with 16 bases between. CDR1 is SNHLY, CDR2 FYNNEI, per germline. This CDR3 is built from 15 residues. CDR3 sequence reads: CASSGLAGAGTEAFF. The CDR3, as DNA: TGTGCCAGCAGTGGGTTGGCGGGCGCGGGCACTGAAGCTTTCTTT.

This rearrangement joins TRBV27 to TRBJ2-2, with TRBD2 identical over 9 bases. The V segment lost 6 bases and the J segment 3 bases; nucleotides outside the gene matches: 8. The CDR3 sequence is 16 residues long. The germline CDR1 and CDR2 sequences are MNHEY and SMNVEV (reference sequence). CDR3 DNA: TGTGCCAGCAGCCCGACCAGCGGGGGGTACACCGGGGAGCTGTTTTTT. Encoded protein: CASSPTSGGYTGELFF.

V gene TRBV5-6 combines with J gene TRBJ2-1; no clear D. CDR3 length: 15 amino acids. Per the germline V gene, CDR1 is SGHDT and CDR2 is YYEEEE. Trimming stripped 0 bases from V and 4 bases from J, with 11 bases between. The CDR3 DNA follows: TGTGCCAGCAGCTTGGAAAGAAGGCCTTACAATGAGCAGTTCTTC. This gives the protein CASSLERRPYNEQFF. Looking up the rest from reference TRBV5-6 and TRBJ2-1 gives the full variable domain: DAGVTQSPTHLIKTRGQQVTLRCSPKSGHDTVSWYQQALGQGPQFIFQYYEEEERQRGNFPDRFSGHQFPNYSSELNVNALLLGDSALYLCASSLERRPYNEQFFGPGTRLTVL.

This chain joins TRBV13 and TRBJ2-7, with 7 bases that match TRBD2. V lost 4 bases, J lost 7 bases, and 10 bases stayed unmatched. CDR3 size: 14 residues. Germline CDR1 reads PRHDT; CDR2 reads FYEKMQ (reference sequence). CDR3 protein: CASSSRTRRREQYF. The DNA of the CDR3 is TGTGCCAGCAGCTCCCGGACTAGGCGTCGGGAGCAGTACTTC.

This clone was seen only a few times. This rearrangement joins TRBV10-1 to TRBJ2-2; possible D gene TRBD2, 5 bases. Germline-derived CDR1 and CDR2 are WNHNN and SYGVQD (reference sequence). Trimming shortened V by 3 bases and J by 4 bases, and 12 bases separated the two germline ends. The CDR3 runs 15 residues. The CDR3 DNA sequence: TGCGCCAGCAGTGAAAGCGGAACAGTCACCGGGGAGCTGTTTTTT. It specifies CASSESGTVTGELFF.

The rearrangement uses TRBV5-3 and TRBJ2-6, with D perhaps matching TRBD2 (5 bases). TRBV5-3 is treated as an ORF (open reading frame) with a function not yet certain. The germline V and J ends were trimmed by 1 base and 0 bases, with 11 bases remaining between them. This CDR3 spans 17 amino acids. The chain's CDR3 is CARSLSPGNSGANVLTF. DNA of the CDR3: TGTGCCAGAAGCTTGAGCCCGGGGAACTCTGGGGCCAACGTCCTGACTTTC.

This chain uses TRBV12-3 or TRBV12-4 with TRBJ1-1; the D gene is possibly TRBD1 (6 bases). CDR3 length equals 13 residues. The V and J ends lost 6 bases and 8 bases respectively, with 16 bases between them. CDR3 residues: CASRTWTAGEAFF. The DNA for the CDR3 is TGTGCCAGCAGGACATGGACAGCGGGGGAAGCTTTCTTT.

The chain employs TRBV3-1 (or the pseudogene TRBV3-2) and TRBJ2-1, with D possibly matching TRBD2 (6 bases). The CDR3 loop spans 16 amino acids. Deletions cut 0 bases from V and 4 bases from J, with 13 bases between. Germline V gene sequence: CDR1 LGHDT, CDR2 YNNKEL (reference sequence). CDR3 sequence reads: CASSQEGVAEYNEQFF. In DNA form, the CDR3 reads TGTGCCAGCAGCCAAGAAGGGGTAGCGGAATACAATGAGCAGTTCTTC.

The chain links TRBV7-2 to TRBJ2-3; 8 bases map to TRBD1. This CDR3 comprises 14 residues. The ends lost 5 bases at V and 6 bases at J; junction bases unmatched: 7. Germline CDR1 SGHTA, CDR2 FQGNSA. The CDR3 nucleotides read TGTGCCAGCAGCGACCGGACAGGGAAGGATACGCAGTATTTT. It translates to CASSDRTGKDTQYF.

The chain carries TRBV27 and TRBJ2-1; D possibly uses TRBD1 or TRBD2 (5 bases each). V was trimmed by 5 bases and J by 7 bases, leaving 21 bases between them. The CDR3 has 16 amino acids. Germline CDR1 and CDR2: MNHEY and SMNVEV (reference sequence). The CDR3 DNA is TGTGCCAGCAGTCCTTTCGGGGCGGGCGGCCGTAATGAGCAGTTCTTC. Its protein product is CASSPFGAGGRNEQFF.

A word on this clone: At one boundary the junction diverges from the germline segment, which might be a read error. Other DNA sequences in the same sample also yield this CDR3. This sequence joins TRBV6-1 and TRBJ2-5, with 15 positions matching TRBD2. Germline CDR1 and CDR2: MNHNS and SASEGT. This CDR3 comprises 17 residues. The CDR3 DNA is TGTGCCAGCCGTGAAGGACTAGCGGGGGGGCGAGGGGAGACCCAGTACTTC. Translated, it gives CASREGLAGGRGETQYF.

This chain uses TRBV11-2 with TRBJ2-5; D is ambiguous. The V end was cut by 4 bases, the J end by 4 bases, with 10 bases between. The CDR3 contains 13 residues. Germline CDR1 reads SGHAT; CDR2 reads FQNNGV. CDR3 sequence (DNA): TGTGCCAGCAGCTGGTCGCCCGGAGAGACCCAGTACTTC. This encodes CASSWSPGETQYF. The whole variable domain, filled in from reference TRBV11-2 and TRBJ2-5, reads EAGVAQSPRYKIIEKRQSVAFWCNPISGHATLYWYQQILGQGPKLLIQFQNNGVVDDSQLPKDRFSAERLKGVDSTLKIQPAKLEDSAVYLCASSWSPGETQYFGPGTRLLVL.

The chain employs TRBV7-2 and TRBJ1-5, with no clear D. The CDR3 has 13 residues. V gave up 5 bases and J gave up 1 base, with 6 bases separating them. The V gene's germline CDR1 is SGHTA and CDR2 FQGNSA. CDR3 residues: CASSTGSNQPQHF. CDR3 DNA: TGTGCCAGCAGCACCGGCAGCAATCAGCCCCAGCATTTT. Combining the CDR3 with reference TRBV7-2 and TRBJ1-5 gives the whole variable domain GAGVSQSPSNKVTEKGKDVELRCDPISGHTALYWYRQSLGQGLEFLIYFQGNSAPDKSGLPSDRFSAERTGGSVSTLTIQRTQQEDSAVYLCASSTGSNQPQHFGDGTRLSIL.

Worth noting for this clone: The conserved phenylalanine or tryptophan normally closing the CDR3 is absent here, so this likely arose from a read error. It is unclear where the CDR3 begins or ends on the DNA, so no DNA is shown, and the CDR3 is as TCRdb lists it. The chain recombines TRBV6-1 with TRBJ2-7; the table's TRBD2 call for D was not verified on the DNA. The CDR3 spans 13 residues, counting both ends. The germline gives CDR1 MNHNS, CDR2 SASEGT. CDR3 amino acids: CASSEGASGGPSC.

J is TRBJ1-1 and V is TRBV21-1. TRBV21-1 corresponds to a pseudogene. The CDR3 totals 11 residues. The CDR3 nucleotides are TGTGCCAGCAGCTACGGGACCGGCGGTTTCTTT. The encoded protein is CASSYGTGGFF.

The chain recombines TRBV6-4 with TRBJ2-1; D is unresolved. The CDR3 contains 13 residues. The germline CDR1 and CDR2 sequences are MRHNA and SNTAGT. V lost 5 bases and J lost 2, with 7 bases in between. Here the CDR3 DNA reads TGTGCCAGCAGTCCCGCCCCCTACAATGAGCAGTTCTTC. Translation: CASSPAPYNEQFF.

In this sample, this clone turned up a few times. The chain couples TRBV7-2 to TRBJ2-7; tentative D call: TRBD1 (6 bases). V lost 8 bases, J lost 2 bases, and 22 bases lay in between. The CDR3 spans 16 residues. From germline, CDR1 is SGHTA and CDR2 FQGNSA. The CDR3: CASGKTGTQDTYEQYF. The CDR3 DNA reads TGTGCCAGCGGTAAGACCGGGACACAGGATACCTACGAGCAGTACTTC.

The rearrangement uses TRBV21-1 and TRBJ2-4. TRBV21-1 is noted as a pseudogene. The CDR3 sequence is 13 residues long. CDR3 in DNA: TGTGCCAGCAGCAAAGAGGGTAGGGACATTCAGTACTTC. This translates into CASSKEGRDIQYF.